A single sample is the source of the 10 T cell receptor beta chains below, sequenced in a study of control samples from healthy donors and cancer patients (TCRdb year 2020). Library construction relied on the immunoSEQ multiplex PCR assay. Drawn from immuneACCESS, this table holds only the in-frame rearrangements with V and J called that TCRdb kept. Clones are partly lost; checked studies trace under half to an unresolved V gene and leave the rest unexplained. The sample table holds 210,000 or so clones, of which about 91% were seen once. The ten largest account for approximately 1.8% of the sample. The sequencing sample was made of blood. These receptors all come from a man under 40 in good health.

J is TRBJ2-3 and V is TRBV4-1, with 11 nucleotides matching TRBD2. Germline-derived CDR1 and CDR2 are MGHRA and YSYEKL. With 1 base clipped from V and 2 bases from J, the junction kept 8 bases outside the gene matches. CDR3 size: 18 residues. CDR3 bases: TGCGCCAGCAGCCAAGTTGAGACTAGCGGGACGGCCACAGATACGCAGTATTTT. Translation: CASSQVETSGTATDTQYF.

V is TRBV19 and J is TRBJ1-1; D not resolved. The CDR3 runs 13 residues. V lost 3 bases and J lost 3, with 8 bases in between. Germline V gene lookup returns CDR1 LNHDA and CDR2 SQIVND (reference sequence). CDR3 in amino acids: CASSIRGYTEAFF. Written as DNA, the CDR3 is TGTGCCAGTAGTATCCGCGGTTACACTGAAGCTTTCTTT.

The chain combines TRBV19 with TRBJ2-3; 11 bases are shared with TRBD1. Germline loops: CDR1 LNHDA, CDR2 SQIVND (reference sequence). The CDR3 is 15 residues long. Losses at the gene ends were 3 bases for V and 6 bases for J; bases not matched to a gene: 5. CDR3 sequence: CASSIADRGPDTQYF. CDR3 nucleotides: TGTGCCAGTAGTATTGCGGACAGGGGGCCTGATACGCAGTATTTT.

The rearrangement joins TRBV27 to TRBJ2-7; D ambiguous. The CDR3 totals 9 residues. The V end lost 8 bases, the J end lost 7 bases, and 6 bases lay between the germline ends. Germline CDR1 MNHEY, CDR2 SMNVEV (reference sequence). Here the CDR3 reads CASGLEQYF. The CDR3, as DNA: TGTGCCAGCGGGTTGGAGCAGTACTTC.

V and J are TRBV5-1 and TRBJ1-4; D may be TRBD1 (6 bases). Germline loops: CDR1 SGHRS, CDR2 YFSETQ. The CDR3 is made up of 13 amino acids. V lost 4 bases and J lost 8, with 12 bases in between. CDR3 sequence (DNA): TGCGCCAGCAGCGACGGACAGCAGGAAAAACTGTTTTTT. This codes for CASSDGQQEKLFF.

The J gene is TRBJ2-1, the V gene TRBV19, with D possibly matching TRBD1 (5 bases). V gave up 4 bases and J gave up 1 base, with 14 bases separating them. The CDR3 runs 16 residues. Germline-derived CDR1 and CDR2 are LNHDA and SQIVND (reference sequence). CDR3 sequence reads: CASSSLQGKSYNEQFF. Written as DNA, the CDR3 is TGTGCCAGTAGTAGTCTTCAGGGTAAATCCTACAATGAGCAGTTCTTC.

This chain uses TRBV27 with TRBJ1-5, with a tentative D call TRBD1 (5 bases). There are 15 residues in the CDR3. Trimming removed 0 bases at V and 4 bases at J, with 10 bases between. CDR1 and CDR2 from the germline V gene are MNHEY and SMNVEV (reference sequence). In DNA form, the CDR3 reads TGTGCCAGCAGTTTATCGATTGCAGGGAATCAGCCCCAGCATTTT. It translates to CASSLSIAGNQPQHF.

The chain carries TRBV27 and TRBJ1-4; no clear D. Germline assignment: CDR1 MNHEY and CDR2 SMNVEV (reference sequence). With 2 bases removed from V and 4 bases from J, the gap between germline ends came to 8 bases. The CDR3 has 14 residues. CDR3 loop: CASSLRPNNEKLFF. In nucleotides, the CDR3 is TGTGCCAGCAGTTTACGGCCTAATAATGAAAAACTGTTTTTT.

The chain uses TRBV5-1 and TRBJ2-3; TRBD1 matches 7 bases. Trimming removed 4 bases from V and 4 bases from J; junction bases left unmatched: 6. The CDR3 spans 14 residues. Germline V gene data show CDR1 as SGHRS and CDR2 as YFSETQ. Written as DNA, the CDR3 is TGCGCCAGCAGCGTGGACAGGCGTTCAGATACGCAGTATTTT. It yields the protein CASSVDRRSDTQYF.

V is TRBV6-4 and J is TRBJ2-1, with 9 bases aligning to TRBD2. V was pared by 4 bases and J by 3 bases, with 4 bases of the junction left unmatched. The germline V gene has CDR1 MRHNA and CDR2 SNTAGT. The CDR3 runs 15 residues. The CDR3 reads CASSGRSGGYNEQFF. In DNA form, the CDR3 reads TGTGCCAGCAGTGGGCGTAGCGGGGGCTACAATGAGCAGTTCTTC.